Listed below are T cell receptor beta chains from one sample, sequenced in a study of T cell responses to AZD1222 COVID-19 vaccine. Sequencing used immunoSEQ multiplex PCR; TCRdb keeps in-frame clones, though not all of them. The top ten clones hold roughly 4.4% of a sample with about 160,000 clones, 92% of them seen once. Sequencing was performed on peripheral blood, taken on day 0 of MenACWY control vaccination. These receptors were taken from an adult in good health. Both conserved end residues are part of each CDR3. The D gene is left open where the match is weak. Size is omitted from some rows. Given values are once, few, many or a class for expanded clones.

>TRBJ1-1|TRBV19|-|-
TGTGCCAGTAGTATGGCTGGGACCGTGAACACTGAAGCTTTCTTT
CASSMAGTVNTEAFF
>TRBJ1-2|TRBV25-1|-|-
TGTGCCAGCAGTGGGCCCGTAGTAGGTGGCTACACCTTC
CASSGPVVGGYTF
>TRBJ2-1|TRBV2|-|-
TGTGCCAGCAGGGAGGGGAGAAACAATGAGCAGTTCTTC
CASREGRNNEQFF
>TRBJ1-5|TRBV5-5|-|-
TGTGCCAGCAGATATAGGGGATCTAGCAATCAGCCCCAGCATTTT
CASRYRGSSNQPQHF
>TRBJ2-1|TRBV9|TRBD2|-
TGTGCCAGCAGCGTAGGTCCTAGCGGGGTTTACAATGAGCAGTTCTTC
CASSVGPSGVYNEQFF
>TRBJ2-2|TRBV19|TRBD2|-
TGTGCCAGTAGTCTAGCGGGAGGGCCCGTCGGGGAGCTGTTTTTT
CASSLAGGPVGELFF
>TRBJ2-3|TRBV19|-|once
TGTGCCAGTAGCGCCGCCAGGGATGGATGGACAGATACGCAGTATTTT
CASSAARDGWTDTQYF
>TRBJ2-1|TRBV27|TRBD2|-
TGTGCCAGCAGCCCCGGACTAGCGGGGGCTGGGAGGAATGAGCAGTTCTTC
CASSPGLAGAGRNEQFF
>TRBJ1-1|TRBV7-2|-|-
TGTGCCAGCAGCTTACCAGGACCGAACACTGAAGCTTTCTTT
CASSLPGPNTEAFF
>TRBJ1-6|TRBV5-1|-|once
TGCGCCAGCAGCTTGGATACACTCGGTAATTCACCCCTCCACTTT
CASSLDTLGNSPLHF
>TRBJ2-1|TRBV4-1|-|-
TGCGCCAGCAGCTGGACTGGCGATGAGCAGTTCTTC
CASSWTGDEQFF
>TRBJ1-2|TRBV28|TRBD1|-
TGTGCCAGCAGGATACCTGGACAGGGGTCTCACGGGACCTTC
CASRIPGQGSHGTF
>TRBJ1-3|TRBV19|TRBD1|-
TGTGCCAGTAGGATTTGGACAGGATCTGGAAACACCATATATTTT
CASRIWTGSGNTIYF
>TRBJ1-4|TRBV4-2|-|-
TGTGCCAGCAGCCTCAATGGGGGTACGGCGGAAAAACTGTTTTTT
CASSLNGGTAEKLFF
>TRBJ1-1|TRBV7-9|TRBD1|-
TGTGCCAGCAGCTCCACGATAGGACAGGCTACTGAAGCTTTCTTT
CASSSTIGQATEAFF
>TRBJ1-2|TRBV19|TRBD1|-
TGTGCCAGTACCGCGGACAGGGAGGACTATGGCTACACCTTC
CASTADREDYGYTF
>TRBJ2-7|TRBV6-5|-|-
TGTGCCAGCAGCAGCGGCGGCTACGAGCAGTACTTC
CASSSGGYEQYF
>TRBJ1-2|TRBV7-3|-|-
TGTGCCAGCAGCTTAACGGGGACCTATGGCTACACCTTC
CASSLTGTYGYTF
>TRBJ2-1|TRBV6-5|-|-
TGTGCCAGCAGTTACAGGGGACTGGGGAATGAGCAGTTCTTC
CASSYRGLGNEQFF
>TRBJ1-3|TRBV28|-|-
TGTGCCAGCAGAGAATCCTCTGGAAACACCATATATTTT
CASRESSGNTIYF
>TRBJ1-5|TRBV19|TRBD1|-
TGTGCCAGTAACCCGTCCCTCCGACAGGGTAAGCGCAATCAGCCCCAGCATTTT
CASNPSLRQGKRNQPQHF
>TRBJ2-7|TRBV11-3|-|-
TGTGCCAGCAGCCATAACTCGAACACGTACGAGCAGTACTTC
CASSHNSNTYEQYF
>TRBJ1-2|TRBV9|TRBD1|-
TGTGCCAGCAGCGCCTTGGGACAGGCTAACTATGGCTACACCTTC
CASSALGQANYGYTF
>TRBJ1-1|TRBV5-6|-|-
TGTGCCAGCAGCGGCACAGAGAACACTGAAGCTTTCTTT
CASSGTENTEAFF
>TRBJ2-1|TRBV5-6|-|-
TGTGCCAGCAGCGGGAGATTACAGGGCTCCTACAATGAGCAGTTCTTC
CASSGRLQGSYNEQFF
>TRBJ1-4|TRBV7-4|-|-
TGTGCCAGCAGCTTAGTTGAGACAGACCTTGCAACTAATGAAAAACTGTTTTTT
CASSLVETDLATNEKLFF
>TRBJ1-2|TRBV28|TRBD1|-
TGTGCCAGCAGTTTCCCGGGACAGGCCTCCTATGGCTACACCTTC
CASSFPGQASYGYTF
>TRBJ2-7|TRBV5-1|-|-
TGCGCCAGCAGCTCAACTAACTCCTACGAGCAGTACTTC
CASSSTNSYEQYF
>TRBJ2-2|TRBV2|TRBD1|-
TGTGCCAGCAGCAAAGAACAGGGGGCCGGGGAGCTGTTTTTT
CASSKEQGAGELFF
>TRBJ2-1|TRBV9|-|-
TGTGCCAGCAGCGTAGGGGGGATGGAAGTCTACAATGAGCAGTTCTTC
CASSVGGMEVYNEQFF
>TRBJ2-5|TRBV5-1|-|-
TGCGCCAGCAGCCCAACCGGCTGGGGACAAGAGACCCAGTACTTC
CASSPTGWGQETQYF
>TRBJ1-1|TRBV29-1|-|-
TGCAGCGTTGAGGTAGGGGCGGTCACTGAAGCTTTCTTT
CSVEVGAVTEAFF
>TRBJ2-1|TRBV18|-|-
TGTGCCAGCTCACCAGGTCTAGGAGGATACAATGAGCAGTTCTTC
CASSPGLGGYNEQFF
>TRBJ1-1|TRBV2|TRBD1|-
TGTGCCAGCAGAGCGGACAGGGACACTGAAGCTTTCTTT
CASRADRDTEAFF
>TRBJ2-2|TRBV12-5|-|-
TGTGCTAGTGGTTTGGTCCGTGAGGCCACCGGGGAGCTGTTTTTT
CASGLVREATGELFF
>TRBJ1-1|TRBV19|TRBD1|-
TGTGCCAGTAGTATTTATGACAGGGAGAACACTGAAGCTTTCTTT
CASSIYDRENTEAFF
>TRBJ1-4|TRBV19|-|few
TGTGCCAGTAGTATTTCTTCGGGAGACTCTAATGAAAAACTGTTTTTT
CASSISSGDSNEKLFF
>TRBJ2-1|TRBV28|TRBD2|-
TGTGCCAGCTTTCCTTTTTCCGGGAGGACCTACAATGAGCAGTTCTTC
CASFPFSGRTYNEQFF
>TRBJ2-2|TRBV4-3|TRBD1|-
TGCGCCAGCAGCCAGGGTCCAGGGACAGGGGGATTCGGGGAGCTGTTTTTT
CASSQGPGTGGFGELFF
>TRBJ2-2|TRBV19|TRBD2|-
TGTGCCAGTTCGACTAAGACTAGCGGGAGAATCCGGGGCACCGGGGAGCTGTTTTTT
CASSTKTSGRIRGTGELFF
>TRBJ2-5|TRBV7-2|TRBD2|-
TGTGCCAGCAGCCCAGATCGAGTTGCTAGCGGGAGAGAGACCCAGTACTTC
CASSPDRVASGRETQYF
>TRBJ2-3|TRBV5-4|-|-
TGTGCCAGCAGCTTGGGACCATTTGCAACAGATACGCAGTATTTT
CASSLGPFATDTQYF
>TRBJ1-3|TRBV9|-|-
TGTGCCAGCAGCGTAGGTGCGGGGACTGGAAACACCATATATTTT
CASSVGAGTGNTIYF
>TRBJ1-5|TRBV21-1|-|-
TGTGCCAGCAGCAAATGGCTCGACAGGGATTACAATCAGCCCCAGCATTTT
CASSKWLDRDYNQPQHF
>TRBJ1-5|TRBV2|-|-
TGTGCCAGCAGTCTTGACGGGAGCAATCAGCCCCAGCATTTT
CASSLDGSNQPQHF
>TRBJ1-1|TRBV6-5|-|-
TGTGCCAGCACCAGGATCTCAAATGAAGCTTTCTTT
CASTRISNEAFF
>TRBJ1-2|TRBV7-2|-|-
TGTGCCAGCAGCTTAGTAGCACAGCCAACAATCTATGGCTACACCTTC
CASSLVAQPTIYGYTF
>TRBJ1-2|TRBV5-1|TRBD1|-
TGCGCCAGCAGCTTGAGCCGGGACAGGGGTTATGGCTACACCTTC
CASSLSRDRGYGYTF
>TRBJ1-2|TRBV9|-|-
TGTGCCAGCAGCCCCCCTTCTCCCGTAGGCTATGGCTACACCTTC
CASSPPSPVGYGYTF
>TRBJ1-1|TRBV5-6|-|-
TGTGCCAGCAGCGCGACGGCGACACTAAACACTGAAGCTTTCTTT
CASSATATLNTEAFF
>TRBJ2-5|TRBV27|-|few
TGTGCCAGCAGATCCCTGCGACCCCAAGAGACCCAGTACTTC
CASRSLRPQETQYF
>TRBJ1-2|TRBV29-1|-|-
TGCAGCGTTGGACAGGCTGCGGGCTATGGCTACACCTTC
CSVGQAAGYGYTF
>TRBJ2-1|TRBV27|TRBD2|-
TGTGCCAGCAGTTTATCAAGCGGGAGTTTTTACAATGAGCAGTTCTTC
CASSLSSGSFYNEQFF
>TRBJ2-7|TRBV2|-|-
TGTGCCAGCAGTCCGAGCAGCCTTTACGAGCAGTACTTC
CASSPSSLYEQYF
>TRBJ1-2|TRBV5-1|-|-
TGCGCCAGCAGCTTGAGTTCGGGGTCGATCTATGGCTACACCTTC
CASSLSSGSIYGYTF
>TRBJ2-1|TRBV2|TRBD2|-
TGTGCCAGCAGTGATGGGACTAGCGGTTACAATGAGCAGTTCTTC
CASSDGTSGYNEQFF
>TRBJ1-1|TRBV12-3/TRBV12-4|-|-
TGTGCCAGCAGTCCGAACACTGAAGCTTTCTTT
CASSPNTEAFF
>TRBJ1-2|TRBV9|-|once
TGTGCCAGCAGCGTAGTCGACAGGCTTAACTATGGCTACACCTTC
CASSVVDRLNYGYTF
>TRBJ1-5|TRBV5-1|-|-
TGCGCCAGCAGCTCGGGCCCTAATCAGCCCCAGCATTTT
CASSSGPNQPQHF